A selection of T cell receptor beta chains follows, all from one sample in a study of T-cell reconstitution after alpha-beta-depleted transplantation in children. One entry per CDR3 protein, called by TCRdb with MiXCR from the PCR reads. This sample carries hundreds of thousands of distinct CDR3 sequences, 9.9% of them seen once, and the ten largest clones take roughly a tenth. The input for sequencing was PBMCs from the stem cell graft donor, taken from the stem cell graft. The receptors shown here come from a human donor who donated a stem cell graft to a child with SCID. CDR3s include the opening cysteine and the closing phenylalanine or tryptophan.

13	TRBV4-2	TRBJ2-1	CASSRRTSNEQFF
12	TRBV12-3/TRBV12-4	TRBJ2-1	CASSVWQNEQFF
16	TRBV29-1	TRBJ1-2	CSVEDLIRTGGLGYTF
14	TRBV11-3	TRBJ2-3	CASSLGRDTDTQYF
16	TRBV7-9	TRBJ2-1	CASSKRTGGADNEQFF
17	TRBV11-2	TRBJ1-5	CASSLDLVPGGNQPQHF
15	TRBV3-1	TRBJ1-6	CASSQAGTANSPLHF
17	TRBV5-6	TRBJ2-3	CASSLERQWASTDTQYF
14	TRBV6-2/TRBV6-3	TRBJ2-7	CASSPLIEIYEQYF
14	TRBV7-9	TRBJ2-2	CASMDVSNTGELFF
16	TRBV5-1	TRBJ2-3	CASSLGGGIQTDTQYF
14	TRBV7-9	TRBJ2-7	CASRQTTGGDEQYF
15	TRBV12-3/TRBV12-4	TRBJ2-5	CASSTGRGAQETQYF
15	TRBV12-3/TRBV12-4	TRBJ2-1	CASSSRTSGGTEQFF
13	TRBV19	TRBJ1-1	CASSYESNTEAFF
18	TRBV5-1	TRBJ2-1	CASSLRLAVYSSYNEQFF
15	TRBV7-8	TRBJ2-1	CATLTRDRGYNEQFF
13	TRBV20-1	TRBJ1-1	CSARALGDFEAFF
15	TRBV27	TRBJ2-7	CASSLNGNHPYEQYF
17	TRBV5-1	TRBJ2-2	CASSFKGGPVSTGELFF
16	TRBV27	TRBJ2-2	CASSPIGLRDTGELFF
13	TRBV18	TRBJ2-7	CASSPPTAYEQYF
16	TRBV9	TRBJ1-3	CASSATGGISGNTIYF
14	TRBV6-1	TRBJ2-6	CASTSNRGANVLTF
14	TRBV12-3/TRBV12-4	TRBJ2-7	CASSLGAVNYEQYF
13	TRBV5-5	TRBJ1-5	CASSPTDNQPQHF
13	TRBV12-3/TRBV12-4	TRBJ2-2	CASGRLNTGELFF
13	TRBV20-1	TRBJ1-1	CSASGQMNTEAFF
12	TRBV28	TRBJ1-1	CASKTANTEAFF
12	TRBV5-8	TRBJ1-5	CASSGYDQPQHF
18	TRBV4-1	TRBJ1-5	CASSQDVILVSGNQPQHF
14	TRBV29-1	TRBJ1-1	CSVEPRGSSTEAFF
15	TRBV5-1	TRBJ2-7	CASSPTGAHAYEQYF
14	TRBV5-1	TRBJ1-1	CASTGAVTNTEAFF
14	TRBV5-5	TRBJ2-1	CASSPGLDRGEQFF
15	TRBV11-2	TRBJ2-7	CASSLDWGNSYEQYF
11	TRBV29-1	TRBJ1-2	CSVDGGFGYTF
16	TRBV12-3/TRBV12-4	TRBJ2-5	CASSFGQNPSSETQYF
17	TRBV7-3	TRBJ2-6	CASSLRGVSSGANVLTF
14	TRBV11-2	TRBJ1-6	CASSLGANNSPLHF
19	TRBV3-1	TRBJ2-4	CASSSFVGLAGGYKNIQYF
13	TRBV10-3	TRBJ2-3	CAISEMDTDTQYF
14	TRBV20-1	TRBJ2-5	CSARVGTSMETQYF
12	TRBV2	TRBJ2-1	CASSEEVNEQFF
13	TRBV5-1	TRBJ2-3	CASSYGITDTQYF
13	TRBV5-1	TRBJ2-1	CASSSDTYNEQFF
16	TRBV5-1	TRBJ2-5	CASSRGGPAAQETQYF
14	TRBV7-6	TRBJ2-3	CASSFSGNTDTQYF
14	TRBV25-1	TRBJ2-7	CASSDSGRSYEQYF
19	TRBV5-6	TRBJ2-2	CASSLGELRLGGHTGELFF
14	TRBV20-1	TRBJ2-5	CSASPAGPGETQYF